Presented here are 32 T cell receptor beta chains from one specimen sequenced in a study of spatial heterogeneity in lung cancer. Using its own MiXCR run on the 5' RACE reads, TCRdb lists one record per CDR3 protein. The sample includes 26,000 or so distinct CDR3 sequences, 8.4% of them seen just once. Documented time point: sample taken at primary tumor resection. Material for sequencing was whole RNA from tumor, nontumor lung or frozen PBMC, left unsorted. The material sequenced was PBMCs, taken at surgery. The receptors come from a female donor with early-stage non-small cell lung cancer.

This chain uses TRBV29-1 with TRBJ2-1; a weak D match, TRBD1 (5 bases). The CDR3 extends over 13 amino acids. The V end was cut by 4 bases, the J end by 5 bases, with 12 bases between. Germline loops: CDR1 SQVTM, CDR2 ANQGSEA. CDR3 in amino acids: CSVVRVIDNEQFF. DNA of the CDR3: TGCAGCGTTGTCAGGGTTATCGACAATGAGCAGTTCTTC.

This clonotype has at least ten counts. The genes are TRBV6-6 and TRBJ1-1; TRBD1 matches at 9 bases. CDR3 size: 14 residues. V trimming: 6 bases; J trimming: 6 bases; junction bases outside the gene matches: 8. The germline V gene encodes CDR1 MNHNY and CDR2 SVGAGI (reference sequence). CDR3 bases: TGTGCCAGCAGCGTACAGGGGGCTAGGGCTGAAGCTTTCTTT. Its translation is CASSVQGARAEAFF.

V is TRBV12-3 or TRBV12-4 and J is TRBJ2-1; D gene uncertain. V lost 4 bases and J lost 5, with 9 bases in between. CDR3 length equals 13 residues. The chain's CDR3 is CASSSPVHNEQFF. The CDR3 DNA is TGTGCCAGCAGTTCCCCGGTCCACAATGAGCAGTTCTTC.

This clonotype was recorded at least ten times. The genes are TRBV7-2 and TRBJ2-5, with D hard to call. V lost 5 bases, J lost 6 bases, and 4 bases lay in between. The CDR3 is 10 residues long. Per the germline V gene, CDR1 is SGHTA and CDR2 is FQGNSA. CDR3 amino acids: CASSGKTQYF. The CDR3 region has the DNA TGTGCCAGCAGCGGGAAGACCCAGTACTTC.

This clonotype was detected ten times or more. V usage is TRBV6-2 or TRBV6-3 and J usage is TRBJ2-5; no firm D call. There are 13 residues in the CDR3. Germline CDR1 reads MNHEY; CDR2 reads SVGEGT. The V and J ends lost 7 bases and 0 bases respectively, with 9 bases between them. The CDR3 sequence is CASTGRYQETQYF. The CDR3 coding sequence is TGTGCCAGCACCGGACGGTACCAAGAGACCCAGTACTTC.

Many counts were recorded for this clonotype. The gene calls are TRBV4-3 and TRBJ2-2, with D possibly TRBD2 on 6 matching bases. Trimming pared 1 base from V and 8 bases from J, leaving 11 bases between. CDR1 and CDR2 from the germline V gene are LGHNA and YSLEER. The length of the CDR3 is 14 residues. In DNA, the CDR3 is TGCGCCAGCAGCCAAGTTTCGGGAGCTGGGGAGCTGTTTTTT. This gives the protein CASSQVSGAGELFF.

This clonotype was detected many times. The chain uses TRBV29-1 and TRBJ2-3; 9 nucleotides match TRBD1. The CDR3 consists of 17 residues. Trimming cost V 4 bases and J 1 base; bases outside gene matches: 12. Germline CDR1 reads SQVTM; CDR2 reads ANQGSEA. CDR3 sequence: CSVGAGTGYWGTDTQYF. The CDR3 DNA is TGCAGCGTTGGGGCCGGGACAGGGTATTGGGGCACAGATACGCAGTATTTT.

Concerning this clonotype itself: This may stem from a read error, because a much larger clone lies one nucleotide away. The chain recombines TRBV7-9 with TRBJ2-7; unclear D gene. In germline, CDR1 is SEHNR, CDR2 FQNEAQ (reference sequence). The CDR3 is 13 residues long. This CDR3 reads CASGELHSYKQYF. CDR3 DNA: TGTGCCAGCGGCGAGCTTCACTCCTACAAGCAGTACTTC.

This clonotype was detected many times. This chain connects TRBV7-9 to TRBJ2-1, with TRBD2 matching 11 bases. The CDR3 sequence is 14 residues long. V shed 4 bases and J 7 bases; nucleotides not matched to a gene: 3. CDR1 and CDR2 (germline): SEHNR, FQNEAQ (reference sequence). The DNA for the CDR3 is TGTGCCAGCAGCTCAATAGCGGGAGGGAATGAGCAGTTCTTC. The encoded protein is CASSSIAGGNEQFF.

The chain links TRBV13 to TRBJ2-5, with TRBD2 identical over 12 bases. Trimming took 2 bases from V and 2 from J; bases not matched to a gene: 3. In germline, CDR1 is PRHDT, CDR2 FYEKMQ (reference sequence). The CDR3 spans 16 residues. CDR3 nucleotide sequence: TGTGCCAGCAGCTTATGGCTAGCGGGAGGGCAAGAGACCCAGTACTTC. Its protein product is CASSLWLAGGQETQYF. The full variable domain, its missing parts supplied by reference TRBV13 and TRBJ2-5, is AAGVIQSPRHLIKEKRETATLKCYPIPRHDTVYWYQQGPGQDPQFLISFYEKMQSDKGSIPDRFSAQQFSDYHSELNMSSLELGDSALYFCASSLWLAGGQETQYFGPGTRLLVL.

This chain connects TRBV2 to TRBJ1-1; D unresolved. CDR3 length: 12 amino acids. V dropped 5 bases and J dropped 11 bases, with 15 bases sitting between them. Germline values: CDR1 SNHLY, CDR2 FYNNEI. The CDR3 here is CASSPIIEKAFF. The CDR3 DNA is TGTGCCAGCAGTCCGATCATAGAGAAGGCTTTCTTT.

This clonotype appeared many times. The chain carries TRBV9 and TRBJ2-3; perhaps TRBD1 as D (6 bases). The CDR3 runs 14 residues. CDR1 and CDR2 (germline): SGDLS, YYNGEE. V gave up 1 base and J gave up 4 bases, with 10 bases separating them. Written as DNA, the CDR3 is TGTGCCAGCAGCGTAAACCCAGGGGCAGATACGCAGTATTTT. Translation gives CASSVNPGADTQYF.

This clonotype was seen ten or more times. The V call is TRBV6-2 or TRBV6-3, the J call TRBJ1-5; 7 bases align to TRBD1. The CDR3 sequence is 14 residues long. V lost 4 bases to trimming and J lost 2 bases; unmatched junction nucleotides: 2. Germline V gene lookup returns CDR1 MNHEY and CDR2 SVGEGT. CDR3 loop: CASSSTGGNQPQHF. The CDR3 region has the DNA TGTGCCAGCAGTTCAACAGGGGGCAATCAGCCCCAGCATTTT.

The CDR3 loop reads CSARFNSNQPQHF. CDR3 nucleotides: TGCAGCGCCAGGTTTAATAGCAATCAGCCCCAGCATTTT. The chain links TRBV29-1 to TRBJ1-5; D is unresolved. There are 13 residues in the CDR3. The germline gives CDR1 SQVTM, CDR2 ANQGSEA. V was trimmed by 7 bases and J by 0 bases, leaving 10 bases between them.

This clonotype was counted only a few times. The chain uses TRBV3-1 and TRBJ2-2, with 7 bases that match TRBD1. CDR3 size: 16 residues. The V gene end was trimmed by 1 base and the J gene end by 1 base; junction bases not matched to a gene: 3. CDR1 is LGHDT, CDR2 YNNKEL, per germline (reference sequence). The CDR3 loop reads CASSQAGTENTGELFF. CDR3 in DNA: TGTGCCAGCAGCCAAGCCGGGACAGAGAACACCGGGGAGCTGTTTTTT.

The chain is built from TRBV14 and TRBJ2-3; D remains ambiguous. The CDR3 is made up of 15 amino acids. Germline V gene lookup returns CDR1 SGHDN and CDR2 FVKESK. Trimming cost V 4 bases and J 0 bases, with 11 bases left between them. The CDR3 spells CASSRFTTSTDTQYF. CDR3 nucleotides: TGTGCCAGCAGCCGATTCACGACTAGCACAGATACGCAGTATTTT.

This clonotype was picked up many times. CDR3 region: CSVSGDSNYEQYF. In DNA, the CDR3 is TGCAGCGTTTCTGGGGACAGTAACTACGAGCAGTACTTC. The chain links TRBV29-1 to TRBJ2-7; 7 bases are shared with TRBD1. CDR1 and CDR2 from the germline V gene are SQVTM and ANQGSEA. This CDR3 is 13 amino acids long. V gave up 5 bases and J gave up 3 bases; unmatched junction bases: 7.

This clonotype was counted many times. The chain joins TRBV3-2 to TRBJ2-7. TRBV3-2 is deemed a pseudogene. CDR3 size: 12 residues. The CDR3 DNA is TGTGCCAGCAGCCAAGAAGCCTGGGAGCAGTACGTC. Protein product: CASSQEAWEQYV.

V and J are TRBV12-3 or TRBV12-4 and TRBJ2-1, with unresolved D. CDR3 length: 17 amino acids. V was shortened by 1 base and J by 4 bases, with 17 bases between the two germline ends. For the CDR3, the DNA is TGTGCCAGCAGTTTAGGCTACAAGGGTACCCGATACAATGAGCAGTTCTTC. This gives the protein CASSLGYKGTRYNEQFF.

This clonotype is deemed medium-sized. V and J are TRBV14 and TRBJ2-1; the match to TRBD2 covers 12 bases. The J segment lost 8 bases and the V segment lost 5 bases, leaving 7 bases of the junction unmatched. CDR3 length: 15 amino acids. CDR1 and CDR2 (germline): SGHDN, FVKESK. CDR3 bases: TGTGCCAGCAGCTCTAGCGGGAGGGCCCTCGATGAGCAGTTCTTC. Translation: CASSSSGRALDEQFF.

This clonotype was detected ten times or more. The rearrangement links TRBV9 to TRBJ2-3; D is uncertain. Looked up from germline, CDR1 is SGDLS and CDR2 is YYNGEE. Trimming took off 0 bases at V and 1 base at J, with 9 bases between the two ends. There are 15 residues in the CDR3. CDR3 bases: TGTGCCAGCAGCGTAGCCAGCGAGGGCACAGATACGCAGTATTTT. It translates to CASSVASEGTDTQYF.

This clonotype was picked up many times. The chain uses TRBV6-1 and TRBJ2-3; the D is unclear. The CDR3 spans 15 residues. Germline-derived CDR1 and CDR2 are MNHNS and SASEGT. V was trimmed by 2 bases and J by 2 bases, leaving 11 bases between them. CDR3 sequence reads: CASSELRGNTDTQYF. The CDR3 DNA reads as TGTGCCAGCAGTGAATTGCGCGGCAACACAGATACGCAGTATTTT.

This chain links TRBV3-1 with TRBJ2-3, with D tentatively TRBD2 (5 bases). Germline-derived CDR1 and CDR2 are LGHDT and YNNKEL (reference sequence). V lost 1 base to trimming and J lost 9 bases, with 11 bases between them. This CDR3 contains 13 residues. The CDR3 here is CASSQVSSLTQYF. The DNA of the CDR3 is TGTGCCAGCAGCCAAGTATCTAGCTTAACGCAGTATTTT.

Only a few counts were recorded for this clonotype. The chain uses TRBV12-5 and TRBJ2-5, with TRBD1 matching 11 bases. The CDR3 has 15 residues. The germline V gene encodes CDR1 LGHNT and CDR2 FRNRAP. V trimming: 6 bases; J trimming: 7 bases; junction bases outside the gene matches: 10. The chain's CDR3 is CASGTGQGAQGTQYF. The CDR3 bases are TGTGCTAGTGGCACTGGACAGGGGGCGCAGGGGACCCAGTACTTC.

This clonotype was detected many times. The chain employs TRBV23-1 and TRBJ2-1, with D possibly matching TRBD2 (6 bases). TRBV23-1 is assigned to the ORF class and has an uncertain function. Trimming cost V 2 bases and J 7 bases, with 24 bases left between them. The CDR3 spans 18 residues. CDR3 sequence reads: CASSQPRRWDPRGNEQFF. CDR3 in DNA: TGCGCCAGCAGTCAACCTCGAAGATGGGACCCCCGGGGGAATGAGCAGTTCTTC.

The gene calls are TRBV2 and TRBJ2-3, with D uncertain. V was trimmed by 1 base and J by 0 bases, leaving 11 bases between them. The germline V gene encodes CDR1 SNHLY and CDR2 FYNNEI. This CDR3 region has 16 residues. The CDR3 DNA follows: TGTGCCAGCAGTGAAGGAGGCCCCTCTAGCACAGATACGCAGTATTTT. Encoded protein: CASSEGGPSSTDTQYF.

The rearrangement joins TRBV10-3 to TRBJ2-1; 9 nucleotides match TRBD2. This CDR3 is built from 17 residues. Per germline, CDR1 ENHRY and CDR2 SYGVKD. V was clipped by 5 bases and J by 7 bases; unmatched bases: 15. The CDR3 loop reads CAISPAGASGAGNEQFF. The CDR3 nucleotides are TGTGCCATCAGTCCCGCGGGTGCTAGCGGGGCTGGGAATGAGCAGTTCTTC.

This clonotype was observed at least ten times. The chain is built from TRBV5-1 and TRBJ2-7, with TRBD2 identical over 10 bases. Germline V lookup: CDR1 SGHRS, CDR2 YFSETQ. CDR3 length: 15 amino acids. V shed 3 bases and J 0 bases; nucleotides not matched to a gene: 3. CDR3 protein: CASSSGLAVSYEQYF. CDR3 nucleotide sequence: TGCGCCAGCAGCTCTGGACTAGCGGTCTCCTACGAGCAGTACTTC.

This clonotype has a handful of counts. V is TRBV7-2 and J is TRBJ1-4, with D unclear. This CDR3 is built from 14 residues. Germline values: CDR1 SGHTA, CDR2 FQGNSA. Trimming left V 7 bases short and J 7 bases short, with 16 bases between. The CDR3 DNA reads TGTGCCAGCACCTCCCCAGGTGGCCTTGAAAAACTGTTTTTT. Translated, it gives CASTSPGGLEKLFF.

This clonotype appeared many times. The V gene is TRBV19, the J gene TRBJ2-7; D is uncertain. Germline CDR1 reads LNHDA; CDR2 reads SQIVND (reference sequence). Trimming took off 3 bases at V and 3 bases at J, with 12 bases between the two ends. CDR3 length: 14 amino acids. The CDR3 DNA reads as TGTGCCAGTAGTATCGGGCAAATTCACTACGAGCAGTACTTC. This encodes CASSIGQIHYEQYF.

At least ten counts were recorded for this clonotype. The chain joins TRBV6-2 or TRBV6-3 to TRBJ2-1, with D tentatively TRBD1 (7 bases). Germline-derived CDR1 and CDR2 are MNHEY and SVGEGT. This CDR3 is built from 16 residues. V lost 5 bases and J lost 4, with 18 bases in between. The CDR3 DNA follows: TGTGCCAGCAGTGACCCTCGACCAGGGGGGTACAATGAGCAGTTCTTC. Translated, it gives CASSDPRPGGYNEQFF.

V and J are TRBV20-1 and TRBJ2-3; 9 positions match TRBD2. Germline V gives CDR1 DFQATT, CDR2 SNEGSKA (reference sequence). The CDR3 length is 15 residues. The V gene end was trimmed by 4 bases and the J gene end by 4 bases; junction bases not matched to a gene: 9. The CDR3 protein is CSATGGLAFSDTQYF. CDR3 DNA: TGCAGTGCTACGGGGGGACTAGCTTTCTCAGATACGCAGTATTTT.